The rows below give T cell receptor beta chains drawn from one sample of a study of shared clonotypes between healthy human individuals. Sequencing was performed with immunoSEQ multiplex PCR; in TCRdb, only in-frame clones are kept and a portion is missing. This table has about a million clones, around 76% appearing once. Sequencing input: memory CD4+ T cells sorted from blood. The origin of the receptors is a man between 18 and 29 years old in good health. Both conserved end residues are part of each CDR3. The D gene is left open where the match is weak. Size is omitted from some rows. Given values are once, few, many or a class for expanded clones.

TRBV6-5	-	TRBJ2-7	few	TGTGCCAGTGGGCAGGGCAGCTCCTACGAGCAGTACTTC	CASGQGSSYEQYF
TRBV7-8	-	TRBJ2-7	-	TGTGCCAGCAGCTTAGGGGGGGCCACCTACGAGCAGTACTTC	CASSLGGATYEQYF
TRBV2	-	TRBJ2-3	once	TGTGCCAGCACTCTCACAGATACGCAGTATTTT	CASTLTDTQYF
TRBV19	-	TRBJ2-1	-	TGTGCCAGTAGTATAATCAGGGCGAATGAGCAGTTCTTC	CASSIIRANEQFF
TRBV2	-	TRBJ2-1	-	TGTGCCAGCAGAGCAGAAACGCTATCAGAGCAGTTCTTC	CASRAETLSEQFF
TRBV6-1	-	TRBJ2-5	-	TGTGCCAGCAGTGAAGCCCGGGGGGCGGAAGAGACCCAGTACTTC	CASSEARGAEETQYF
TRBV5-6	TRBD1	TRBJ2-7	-	TGTGCCAGCAGCTTCGGACAGGGTGGAGAGCAGTACTTC	CASSFGQGGEQYF
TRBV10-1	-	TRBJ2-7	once	TGCGCCAGCAGTGAGAACTCAGGGGGACTCTACGAGCAGTACTTC	CASSENSGGLYEQYF
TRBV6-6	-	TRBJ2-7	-	TGTGCCAGCAGCTCCGCTAGCAGCGGCAGGTACGAGCAGTACTTC	CASSSASSGRYEQYF
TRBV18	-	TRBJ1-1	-	TGTGCCAGCTCACTCGGCAGGAACACTGAAGCTTTCTTT	CASSLGRNTEAFF
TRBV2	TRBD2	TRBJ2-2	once	TGTGCCAGCAGTGAATTGGCAAGCGGGGGGGCCGGGGAGCTGTTTTTT	CASSELASGGAGELFF